Below are 21 T cell receptor beta chains sequenced from a single sample in a study of vaccination and CD4 T cells after COVID-19. Treatment noted: roughly 10-day PBMC culture with coronavirus spike peptide pools or control peptides (ViraFEST assay). Researchers collected the unexposed donor's CD4+ T cells before the COVID-19 pandemic (2011-2018). The study sequenced cultured CD4+ T cell DNA using the Oncomine TCR Beta short-read assay. TCRdb used MiXCR to reprocess the PCR reads, holding one entry per CDR3 protein. Of some 7,000 distinct CDR3 sequences detected, 35% to 50% appear once; the ten largest clones hold about 22%. What these receptors recognize is not known. Sequencing was carried out using CD4+ T cells from blood, cultured in vitro. The receptors shown here come from a human donor in good health.

V gene TRBV6-4 combines with J gene TRBJ1-6; D is uncertain. The germline V gene has CDR1 MRHNA and CDR2 SNTAGT. V lost 3 bases and J 5 bases, leaving 8 bases between the germline ends. This CDR3 region has 14 residues. The CDR3 bases are TGTGCCAGCAGTGAGGGGAGCGATAATTCACCCCTCCACTTT. It specifies CASSEGSDNSPLHF.

This clonotype was counted once. V usage is TRBV5-1 and J usage is TRBJ2-1; 11 bases line up with TRBD2. The J segment lost 6 bases and the V segment lost 7 bases, leaving 3 bases of the junction unmatched. The CDR3 runs 13 residues. CDR1 is SGHRS and CDR2 is YFSETQ in the germline V gene. Here the CDR3 reads CASGLAGGNEQFF. CDR3 in DNA: TGCGCCAGCGGTCTAGCGGGGGGCAATGAGCAGTTCTTC. Complete variable domain (other parts from reference TRBV5-1 and TRBJ2-1): KAGVTQTPRYLIKTRGQQVTLSCSPISGHRSVSWYQQTPGQGLQFLFEYFSETQRNKGNFPGRFSGRQFSNSRSEMNVSTLELGDSALYLCASGLAGGNEQFFGPGTRLTVL.

This clonotype was observed a few times. The rearrangement links TRBV12-3 or TRBV12-4 to TRBJ1-5; 9 bases are shared with TRBD1. This CDR3 region has 14 residues. With 5 bases clipped from V and 6 bases from J, the junction kept 5 bases outside the gene matches. The CDR3 DNA sequence: TGTGCCAGCAGTCCCGGGACAGGGAGTCAGCCCCAGCATTTT. It encodes CASSPGTGSQPQHF.

The chain recombines TRBV19 with TRBJ1-1; D gene ambiguous. Per germline, CDR1 LNHDA and CDR2 SQIVND (reference sequence). V lost 7 bases to trimming and J lost 5 bases, with 14 bases between them. CDR3 size: 13 residues. CDR3 in DNA: TGTGCCAGTATACAACCGTGGGAGACTGAAGCTTTCTTT. It yields the protein CASIQPWETEAFF.

This clonotype is medium-sized (0.01 to 0.1%). The V call is TRBV20-1, the J call TRBJ2-7, with 7 bases lining up with TRBD2. The V gene end was trimmed by 6 bases and the J gene end by 5 bases; junction bases not matched to a gene: 10. Germline V lookup: CDR1 DFQATT, CDR2 SNEGSKA (reference sequence). The CDR3 runs to 13 residues. The DNA for the CDR3 is TGCAGTGCCGTGGGGGGGGTCCGCGACGAGCAGTACTTC. It encodes CSAVGGVRDEQYF.

The V and J genes are TRBV15 and TRBJ1-1; 9 nucleotides align to TRBD1. This CDR3 has 15 residues. J lost 4 bases, V lost 5 bases, and 8 bases had no gene match. Germline loops: CDR1 LNHNV, CDR2 YYDKDF (reference sequence). CDR3 coding DNA: TGTGCCACCAGCGCCCCAGACAGGGGGAGCACTGAAGCTTTCTTT. Encoded protein: CATSAPDRGSTEAFF.

V is TRBV7-9 and J is TRBJ1-2; 10 positions match TRBD1. This CDR3 comprises 15 residues. Germline trimming cut 1 base from V and 2 bases from J; bases unmatched to any gene: 1. Germline V gene lookup returns CDR1 SEHNR and CDR2 FQNEAQ (reference sequence). The CDR3 region is CASSLGDRGNYGYTF. The DNA for the CDR3 is TGTGCCAGCAGCTTAGGGGACAGGGGAAACTATGGCTACACCTTC.

This clonotype showed up just a few times. The rearrangement uses TRBV6-1 and TRBJ1-2, with TRBD1 identical over 11 bases. V shed 6 bases and J 4 bases; nucleotides not matched to a gene: 7. This CDR3 is 15 amino acids long. Germline CDR1 reads MNHNS; CDR2 reads SASEGT. CDR3 in amino acids: CASSTRTGGRYGYTF. The CDR3 nucleotides are TGTGCCAGCAGCACCCGGACAGGGGGCCGCTATGGCTACACCTTC.

The CDR3 sequence: CASSFTDRSDYGYTF. Here the CDR3 DNA reads TGTGCCAGCAGCTTCACGGACAGGTCTGACTATGGCTACACCTTC. This chain joins TRBV7-9 and TRBJ1-2; 7 bases are shared with TRBD1. CDR1 and CDR2 (germline): SEHNR, FQNEAQ (reference sequence). The CDR3 is made up of 15 amino acids. The junction had 7 bases not matched to a gene; V was cut back by 3 bases and J by 3 bases.

This clonotype showed up just a few times. This sequence joins TRBV20-1 and TRBJ1-4; D is uncertain. V was pared by 3 bases and J by 7 bases, with 15 bases between. Germline V lookup: CDR1 DFQATT, CDR2 SNEGSKA (reference sequence). This CDR3 spans 14 amino acids. DNA for the CDR3: TGCAGTGCTAGCGTCCAGAGGAAGGTTGAAAAACTGTTTTTT. It yields the protein CSASVQRKVEKLFF.

This clonotype was counted between two and nine times. CDR3 protein: CATPITGEPPYEQYF. CDR3 bases: TGTGCCACCCCAATTACAGGGGAACCGCCGTACGAGCAGTACTTC. This chain joins TRBV12-1 and TRBJ2-7; TRBD1, the table's D call, lacks a check against the DNA. TRBV12-1 counts as a pseudogene. This CDR3 is 15 amino acids long.

V usage is TRBV11-1 and J usage is TRBJ2-1; D is unclear. Trimming removed 3 bases at V and 6 bases at J, with 6 bases between. The length of the CDR3 is 12 residues. CDR1 and CDR2 from the germline V gene are SGHAT and FQDESV (reference sequence). The CDR3 is CASSLVVNEQFF. Here the CDR3 DNA reads TGTGCCAGCAGCTTGGTAGTCAATGAGCAGTTCTTC. Using reference TRBV11-1 and TRBJ2-1 for the parts outside the CDR3, the full variable domain is EAEVAQSPRYKITEKSQAVAFWCDPISGHATLYWYRQILGQGPELLVQFQDESVVDDSQLPKDRFSAERLKGVDSTLKIQPAELGDSAMYLCASSLVVNEQFFGPGTRLTVL.

This sequence joins TRBV5-6 and TRBJ1-2, with D unresolved. CDR1 and CDR2 from the germline V gene are SGHDT and YYEEEE. The CDR3 spans 14 residues. Between the trimmed V and J ends, which lost 4 bases and 3 bases, there was a span of 13 bases. DNA of the CDR3: TGTGCCAGCAGCAGGGTACGGCAGCACTATGGCTACACCTTC. This translates into CASSRVRQHYGYTF.

V gene TRBV6-4 combines with J gene TRBJ2-3; TRBD2 matches at 8 bases. Germline CDR1 is MRHNA and CDR2 is SNTAGT. The CDR3 spans 16 residues. V lost 2 bases to trimming and J lost 1 base; unmatched junction nucleotides: 5. CDR3 sequence reads: CASSDAGGAGTDTQYF. CDR3 nucleotide sequence: TGTGCCAGCAGTGACGCCGGGGGGGCCGGCACAGATACGCAGTATTTT.

This clonotype has more than one count but fewer than ten. The V call is TRBV12-3 or TRBV12-4, the J call TRBJ2-7; D is uncertain. The CDR3 is made up of 14 amino acids. V lost 5 bases and J lost 3, with 14 bases in between. The CDR3 nucleotides are TGTGCCAGCAGTCCTCGTGATGGGTACTACGAGCAGTACTTC. Translating it yields CASSPRDGYYEQYF.

This chain joins TRBV19 and TRBJ2-7; no reliable D call. Germline assignment: CDR1 LNHDA and CDR2 SQIVND (reference sequence). The CDR3 runs to 13 residues. Trimming stripped 6 bases from V and 1 base from J, with 10 bases between. For the CDR3, the DNA is TGTGCCAGTAGCCTCGCTGGGTCCTACGAGCAGTACTTC. Protein: CASSLAGSYEQYF.

The chain uses TRBV12-3 or TRBV12-4 and TRBJ1-5; no clear D. With 0 bases removed from V and 5 bases from J, the gap between germline ends came to 11 bases. This CDR3 comprises 15 residues. The CDR3 reads CASSLAGRRDQPQHF. The CDR3 region has the DNA TGTGCCAGCAGTTTAGCAGGGCGGAGGGATCAGCCCCAGCATTTT.

This clonotype was seen a few times. J is TRBJ1-6 and V is TRBV11-3; D gene unclear. This CDR3 is built from 16 residues. Trimming took 5 bases from V and 6 from J, leaving 17 bases between them. In germline, CDR1 is SGHNT, CDR2 YENEEA. CDR3 loop: CASSKTAEQFNSPLHF. The CDR3 DNA follows: TGTGCCAGCAGCAAAACAGCCGAACAGTTTAATTCACCCCTCCACTTT.

This clonotype was detected only a few times. The V call is TRBV6-5, the J call TRBJ1-5; D possibly corresponds to TRBD1 (5 bases). The V and J ends lost 2 bases and 0 bases respectively, with 17 bases between them. The CDR3 length is 18 residues. Per germline, CDR1 MNHEY and CDR2 SVGAGI. The CDR3 here is CASSYTTRQLYSNQPQHF. The DNA for the CDR3 is TGTGCCAGCAGTTACACGACCCGACAGCTATATAGCAATCAGCCCCAGCATTTT.

The CDR3 DNA is TGCGCCAGCAGTGAGTCGACAGGGCTGGGAGCTTTCTTT. Translating gives CASSESTGLGAFF. The chain recombines TRBV10-1 with TRBJ1-1, with TRBD1 matching over 7 bases. Trimming took 0 bases from V and 10 from J; bases not matched to a gene: 5. This CDR3 is built from 13 residues. The germline CDR1 and CDR2 sequences are WNHNN and SYGVQD (reference sequence).

This sequence joins TRBV7-9 and TRBJ1-1, with D perhaps matching TRBD1 (5 bases). The V gene's germline CDR1 is SEHNR and CDR2 FQNEAQ (reference sequence). This CDR3 region has 10 residues. The DNA of the CDR3 is TGTGCAGAAGGGGTCCCTGAAGCTTTCTTT. This codes for CAEGVPEAFF.